Below, 12 T cell receptor beta chains from the same sample are listed, as sequenced in a study of immune cell composition in non-small cell lung cancer. Some clones are missing from TCRdb's copy, which holds only in-frame ones; the method was immunoSEQ multiplex PCR. Here the sample spans about 7,500 clones, 65% to 75% being singletons. The sample comprised lung tumor tissue. The receptors here all came from a human donor with non-small cell lung cancer.

V is TRBV7-9 and J is TRBJ2-2; possibly TRBD1 for D (6 bases). The CDR3 runs 16 residues. Deletions cut 4 bases from V and 6 bases from J, with 18 bases between. CDR1 and CDR2 from the germline V gene are SEHNR and FQNEAQ (reference sequence). The CDR3 DNA sequence: TGTGCCAGCAGCTCCTATGAGACAGGTCTTGCCGGGGAGCTGTTTTTT. Translating gives CASSSYETGLAGELFF.

This clone was observed a few times. This chain joins TRBV2 and TRBJ2-7; possible D gene TRBD1, 6 bases. The CDR3 contains 12 residues. Germline CDR1 and CDR2: SNHLY and FYNNEI. The V end was cut by 10 bases, the J end by 0 bases, with 10 bases between. Here the CDR3 reads CATRDNSYEQYF. The CDR3 DNA sequence: TGTGCCACCCGGGACAACTCCTACGAGCAGTACTTC.

In its sample, this clone ranks as large. This sequence joins TRBV9 and TRBJ1-2, with TRBD1 as a possible D gene (5 bases). V was cut by 2 bases and J by 4 bases, with 12 bases left in between. The CDR3 is 14 residues long. Germline CDR1 SGDLS, CDR2 YYNGEE. CDR3 region: CASSVDQGSYGYTF. The CDR3 DNA reads as TGTGCCAGCAGCGTTGATCAGGGTAGCTATGGCTACACCTTC.

The chain links TRBV6-6 to TRBJ2-7, with D tentatively TRBD1 (6 bases). Germline V gene lookup returns CDR1 MNHNY and CDR2 SVGAGI (reference sequence). Trimming cost V 6 bases and J 2 bases, with 8 bases left between them. This CDR3 contains 12 residues. The CDR3 is CASSRTAYEQYF. The CDR3 DNA sequence: TGTGCCAGCAGCCGGACAGCCTACGAGCAGTACTTC.

This sequence joins TRBV19 and TRBJ1-5; unclear D gene. There are 14 residues in the CDR3. V lost 5 bases and J lost 0, with 8 bases in between. The germline V gene has CDR1 LNHDA and CDR2 SQIVND (reference sequence). CDR3 amino acids: CASSSQNSNQPQHF. DNA of the CDR3: TGTGCCAGTAGTTCGCAGAATAGCAATCAGCCCCAGCATTTT.

The J gene is TRBJ1-1, the V gene TRBV29-1; D not certain. This CDR3 has 14 amino acids. Germline V gene data show CDR1 as SQVTM and CDR2 as ANQGSEA. V gave up 5 bases and J gave up 2 bases, with 15 bases separating them. The DNA for the CDR3 is TGCAGCGTTCAAGCGGGTGGTGGAAACACTGAAGCTTTCTTT. Translation gives CSVQAGGGNTEAFF.

The rearrangement links TRBV19 to TRBJ2-3, with TRBD2 matching over 7 bases. Trimming at V came to 7 bases and at J to 3 bases, leaving 4 bases not matched to a gene. The V gene's germline CDR1 is LNHDA and CDR2 SQIVND (reference sequence). This CDR3 has 13 amino acids. The CDR3, as DNA: TGTGCCAGTATGGGGGGGAGTACAGATACGCAGTATTTT. Amino acids: CASMGGSTDTQYF.

The rearrangement links TRBV28 to TRBJ1-3, with D possibly being TRBD1 (5 bases). The CDR3 contains 14 residues. CDR1 MDHEN and CDR2 SYDVKM come from the germline V gene. Trimming removed 10 bases at V and 7 bases at J, with 20 bases between. CDR3 sequence reads: CATSPRTRVNTIYF. The CDR3 DNA follows: TGTGCCACCAGCCCCCGGACCAGGGTGAACACCATATATTTT.

This sequence joins TRBV21-1 and TRBJ2-6; the D call in the table, TRBD2, was not verified against the DNA. TRBV21-1 is recorded as a pseudogene. The CDR3 has 15 residues. The CDR3 coding sequence is TGTGCCAGCAGCATAACTGGCTCTGGGGCCAACGTCCTGACTTTC. Amino acids: CASSITGSGANVLTF.

The chain employs TRBV20-1 and TRBJ2-3; D not certain. This CDR3 spans 11 amino acids. From germline, CDR1 is DFQATT and CDR2 SNEGSKA (reference sequence). The V gene lost 1 base and the J gene lost 12 bases, with 11 bases spanning the gap. CDR3 loop: CSARGSVAQYF. As DNA, the CDR3 is TGCAGTGCTAGAGGGTCAGTAGCTCAGTATTTT.

The rearrangement joins TRBV6-1 to TRBJ2-3, with 12 bases fitting TRBD1. The CDR3 consists of 14 residues. Germline loops: CDR1 MNHNS, CDR2 SASEGT. Germline trimming cut 7 bases from V and 5 bases from J; bases unmatched to any gene: 4. The CDR3 reads CASTGTGGRDTQYF. The CDR3 DNA is TGTGCCAGCACCGGGACAGGGGGCAGAGATACGCAGTATTTT.

The sample holds one count of this clone. The chain couples TRBV4-1 to TRBJ1-2; the D gene is possibly TRBD1 (5 bases). This CDR3 region has 18 residues. CDR1 is MGHRA, CDR2 YSYEKL, per germline. With 0 bases removed from V and 0 bases from J, the gap between germline ends came to 17 bases. The CDR3 reads CASSQDPMIAGANYGYTF. CDR3 bases: TGCGCCAGCAGCCAAGATCCAATGATCGCGGGGGCTAACTATGGCTACACCTTC.